This T cell receptor beta chain was captured by sequencing in a study of CD8 T cells in ankylosing spondylitis. Study conclusions and caveats: What appeared characteristic of ankylosing spondylitis blood was a TCR beta motif of several highly homologous variants. Disease-linked clones reportedly showed significant enrichment in matched ankylosing spondylitis synovial fluid.

From the 5' RACE reads, TCRdb called clonotypes with MiXCR, one entry per CDR3 protein. Here the sample spans fewer than 400,000 distinct CDR3 sequences, around 7.6% being singletons. A remark on this clonotype: The antigen is unknown.

Trimming pared 4 bases from V and 6 bases from J, leaving 21 bases between. Germline V gene sequence: CDR1 SGHTA, CDR2 FQGNSA. The CDR3 consists of 17 residues. Source material: blood, either unsorted or a sorted T cell fraction (not recorded which). The clonotype comes from a male donor with ankylosing spondylitis. This chain links TRBV7-2 with TRBJ2-2, with D tentatively TRBD1 or TRBD2 (5 bases each). The CDR3 DNA reads TGTGCCAGCAGCTCCCCGCCGGGACCCTCCCTCGCCGGGGAGCTGTTTTTT. Protein sequence: CASSSPPGPSLAGELFF.